This TCR beta chain stems from a study of T cell repertoires in cytomegalovirus infection. Study-level information: CMV infection plus the matching HLA type was flagged by public TCR beta signatures. General study points: Frequencies of public TCR beta families were cumulated, and this identified carriers of CMV plus the relevant HLA. In two of eight donors, the top clonotype was HLA-C-restricted CMV-specific.

TCRdb redid the calling of the reads with MiXCR, one entry per CDR3 protein. The sample has more than 50,000 distinct CDR3 sequences, more than 25% seen once. The CDR3 is 16 residues long. This clonotype showed up just a few times. Its antigen is as yet unknown. Compared with germline, one end of the junction differs, possibly owing to a read error. The sequencing input was PBMCs, sequenced either directly or after in vitro stimulation (not recorded which). The origin of this receptor is a human donor in good health (CMV status not recorded). Some clones in this sample may be carry-over from other donors' samples. The rearrangement uses TRBV5-3 and TRBJ2-1, with 10 bases fitting TRBD2. TRBV5-3 is placed among ORFs of uncertain function. The CDR3 region is CASSSPGLAIYNEQFF. As DNA, the CDR3 is TGTGCCAGCAGCTCTCCGGGACTAGCGATATACAATGAGCAGTTCTTC.